The rows below give T cell receptor beta chains drawn from one sample of a study of blood T cell repertoires in COVID-19. Some clones are missing from TCRdb's copy, which holds only in-frame ones; the method was immunoSEQ multiplex PCR. The table shows 150,000 to 200,000 clones, with roughly 82% occurring only once. Material: PBMCs or T cells enriched from blood (not recorded which). The source of these receptors is a man in his fifties who had recovered from COVID-19. Both conserved end residues are part of each CDR3. A D gene is named only where the DNA matches it firmly. Size is stated for part of the rows, as once, few or many counts, or as a class when the clone is expanded.

D	V	J	size	CDR3	DNA
.	TRBV10-2	TRBJ1-5	.	CATKISSGGDQPQHF	TGCGCCACCAAGATCTCTTCGGGAGGGGATCAGCCCCAGCATTTT
.	TRBV30	TRBJ2-5	few	CAWSVGETQYF	TGTGCCTGGAGTGTCGGGGAGACCCAGTACTTC
.	TRBV18	TRBJ2-7	once	CASSKRLNEQYF	TGTGCCAGCTCAAAGCGGCTAAACGAGCAGTACTTC
.	TRBV19	TRBJ2-1	.	CASSILRGGAREQFF	TGTGCCAGTAGTATCCTCCGTGGGGGGGCACGTGAGCAGTTCTTC
TRBD1	TRBV7-9	TRBJ1-4	.	CASSSRGQGDEKLFF	TGTGCCAGCAGCTCAAGGGGACAGGGGGATGAAAAACTGTTTTTT
.	TRBV29-1	TRBJ1-1	.	CSVRGGQPNTEAFF	TGCAGCGTCCGAGGGGGACAACCGAACACTGAAGCTTTCTTT
TRBD1	TRBV6-5	TRBJ1-1	.	CASKTGIFEAFF	TGTGCCAGCAAGACAGGGATATTTGAAGCTTTCTTT
.	TRBV10-2	TRBJ1-5	.	CASSENLRGDQPQHF	TGCGCCAGCAGTGAGAATCTCAGGGGTGACCAGCCCCAGCATTTT
.	TRBV10-3	TRBJ1-1	.	CAINPAMNTEAFF	TGTGCCATCAATCCAGCGATGAACACTGAAGCTTTCTTT
TRBD1	TRBV28	TRBJ1-6	.	CASSLLALKGAGNSPLHF	TGTGCCAGCAGTCTACTCGCACTCAAGGGGGCGGGAAATTCACCCCTCCACTTT
TRBD1	TRBV2	TRBJ2-7	.	CASTLGTGAYEQYF	TGTGCCAGCACCTTGGGGACAGGGGCCTACGAGCAGTACTTC
.	TRBV10-3	TRBJ1-5	.	CAISGTTDSNQPQHF	TGTGCCATCAGTGGAACGACAGATAGCAATCAGCCCCAGCATTTT
TRBD1	TRBV6-5	TRBJ1-5	.	CASDGTVSNQPQHF	TGTGCCAGCGATGGGACAGTTAGCAATCAGCCCCAGCATTTT
.	TRBV5-8	TRBJ1-2	.	CASSLERVSYGYTF	TGTGCCAGCAGCTTGGAGCGGGTATCCTATGGCTACACCTTC
.	TRBV6-5	TRBJ1-6	once	CASRTSNSPLHF	TGTGCCAGCAGAACCAGTAATTCACCCCTCCACTTT
.	TRBV28	TRBJ1-5	.	CASSFEASQPQHF	TGTGCCAGCAGTTTCGAGGCTTCGCAGCCCCAGCATTTT
TRBD1	TRBV9	TRBJ2-5	.	CASSVASGQKETQYF	TGTGCCAGCAGCGTAGCTTCGGGACAGAAAGAGACCCAGTACTTC
TRBD1	TRBV19	TRBJ1-5	.	CASRQGQGYQPQHF	TGTGCCAGTAGGCAGGGACAGGGGTATCAGCCCCAGCATTTT
TRBD1	TRBV2	TRBJ1-2	.	CASSDILGQVANYGYTF	TGTGCCAGCAGCGACATTTTGGGACAGGTCGCTAACTATGGCTACACCTTC
.	TRBV27	TRBJ2-1	.	CASSQQESYNEQFF	TGTGCCAGCAGTCAACAGGAATCCTACAATGAGCAGTTCTTC
.	TRBV5-1	TRBJ2-1	.	CASSLGGGTLVNEQFF	TGCGCCAGCAGCTTGGGTGGAGGGACTTTAGTAAATGAGCAGTTCTTC
TRBD2	TRBV3-1/TRBV3-2	TRBJ2-6	.	CASSQDPGLSSGANVLTF	TGTGCCAGCAGCCAAGATCCGGGACTAAGCTCTGGGGCCAACGTCCTGACTTTC
.	TRBV27	TRBJ2-7	.	CASSLSAVTSSYEQYF	TGTGCCAGCAGTTTATCCGCAGTGACTAGCTCCTACGAGCAGTACTTC
TRBD2	TRBV6-5	TRBJ2-7	.	CASMLAGSYEQYF	TGTGCCAGCATGCTAGCGGGTTCCTACGAGCAGTACTTC
.	TRBV2	TRBJ2-7	.	CASSPGGNHEQYF	TGTGCCAGCAGCCCTGGGGGGAACCACGAGCAGTACTTC
TRBD1	TRBV11-2	TRBJ2-2	.	CASSSRTGGTGELFF	TGTGCCAGCAGCAGCAGGACAGGCGGCACCGGGGAGCTGTTTTTT
TRBD1	TRBV6-5	TRBJ2-5	.	CASRRRTGPQETQYF	TGTGCCAGCAGGCGCCGGACAGGGCCTCAAGAGACCCAGTACTTC